The 30 T cell receptor beta chains in this list originate from one sample, sequenced in a study of CD8 T cells in ankylosing spondylitis. Broader study findings: Several highly homologous variants formed a TCR beta motif that appeared characteristic of ankylosing spondylitis blood.

TCRdb used MiXCR to reprocess the 5' RACE reads, holding one entry per CDR3 protein. The sample lists around 890,000 distinct CDR3 sequences, 12% occurring once. For these receptors, no antigen is known. Sequenced sample: blood, either unsorted or a sorted T cell fraction (not recorded which). The receptors originated from a male donor with ankylosing spondylitis.

This clonotype was observed a few times. The gene calls are TRBV5-1 and TRBJ1-1; TRBD1 is a possible D gene (5 bases). Germline V gene lookup returns CDR1 SGHRS and CDR2 YFSETQ. V gave up 7 bases and J gave up 3 bases, with 13 bases separating them. The CDR3 totals 13 residues. CDR3 nucleotides: TGCGCCAGCGTCGGGGGGGAGGACACTGAAGCTTTCTTT. Amino acid sequence: CASVGGEDTEAFF. Full variable domain (outside the CDR3, taken from reference TRBV5-1 and TRBJ1-1): KAGVTQTPRYLIKTRGQQVTLSCSPISGHRSVSWYQQTPGQGLQFLFEYFSETQRNKGNFPGRFSGRQFSNSRSEMNVSTLELGDSALYLCASVGGEDTEAFFGQGTRLTVV.

This clonotype was counted between two and nine times. V is TRBV24-1 and J is TRBJ1-5, with TRBD1 matching over 12 bases. The CDR3 is made up of 16 amino acids. Germline CDR1 is KGHDR and CDR2 is SFDVKD. V was clipped by 4 bases and J by 8 bases; unmatched bases: 8. The CDR3 DNA reads TGTGCCACCAGTGACCCGGGACAGGGGGCGGCGGAGCCCCAGCATTTT. Residues: CATSDPGQGAAEPQHF.

In this sample, this clonotype turned up a few times. The V call is TRBV20-1, the J call TRBJ2-3; D call uncertain. V shed 2 bases and J shed 0 bases, with 12 bases lying between them. Per germline, CDR1 DFQATT and CDR2 SNEGSKA (reference sequence). This CDR3 spans 15 amino acids. CDR3 DNA sequence: TGCAGTGCTAGACAGAGCGAAGTTAGCACAGATACGCAGTATTTT. Translation: CSARQSEVSTDTQYF.

J is TRBJ2-7 and V is TRBV4-1, with a possible D match to TRBD2 (5 bases). CDR3 length: 14 residues. Trimming cost V 3 bases and J 0 bases, with 9 bases left between them. The germline V gene has CDR1 MGHRA and CDR2 YSYEKL. CDR3 amino acids: CASSQGERSYEQYF. CDR3 nucleotide sequence: TGCGCCAGCAGCCAGGGAGAGCGCTCCTACGAGCAGTACTTC.

The table lists this clonotype with a few counts. The V gene is TRBV29-1, the J gene TRBJ2-7; 11 bases align to TRBD1. Trimming took 6 bases from V and 7 from J; bases not matched to a gene: 5. The CDR3 covers 12 residues. Looked up from germline, CDR1 is SQVTM and CDR2 is ANQGSEA. DNA for the CDR3: TGCAGCGTGGGGGGACAGGGGGTTGAGCAGTACTTC. Its protein is CSVGGQGVEQYF.

This rearrangement joins TRBV7-6 to TRBJ2-1; TRBD2 might be the D (6 bases). CDR1 is SGHVS, CDR2 FNYEAQ, per germline. The V and J ends lost 4 bases and 4 bases respectively, with 8 bases between them. The CDR3 contains 13 residues. CDR3 in amino acids: CASSWSGYNEQFF. Written as DNA, the CDR3 is TGTGCCAGCAGCTGGAGCGGGTACAATGAGCAGTTCTTC.

This clonotype was seen at least ten times. J is TRBJ2-4 and V is TRBV4-1; D not certain. CDR1 MGHRA and CDR2 YSYEKL come from the germline V gene. The CDR3 has 17 residues. V lost 3 bases, J lost 0 bases, and 15 bases lay in between. The CDR3 protein is CASSQRGEFGAKNIQYF. The CDR3 coding sequence is TGCGCCAGCAGCCAGAGAGGAGAATTTGGAGCCAAAAACATTCAGTACTTC.

This clonotype was recorded a few times. The chain uses TRBV12-3 or TRBV12-4 and TRBJ1-2; D unclear. The V gene lost 7 bases and the J gene lost 4 bases, with 13 bases spanning the gap. CDR3 length: 13 amino acids. CDR3 in amino acids: CASNTAGFYGYTF. CDR3 DNA: TGTGCCAGCAATACGGCCGGGTTCTATGGCTACACCTTC.

The V call is TRBV7-2, the J call TRBJ2-7, with D tentatively TRBD2 (6 bases). V lost 0 bases, J lost 5 bases, and 11 bases lay in between. The germline CDR1 and CDR2 sequences are SGHTA and FQGNSA. CDR3 length: 14 residues. The CDR3 spells CASSLAGGFHEQYF. CDR3 DNA sequence: TGTGCCAGCAGCTTAGCGGGGGGTTTCCACGAGCAGTACTTC.

This clonotype was found many times. The chain uses TRBV7-9 and TRBJ2-7; 15 nucleotides line up with TRBD2. Per the germline V gene, CDR1 is SEHNR and CDR2 is FQNEAQ (reference sequence). Trimming took 5 bases from V and 3 from J; bases not matched to a gene: 5. This CDR3 region has 16 residues. CDR3 in DNA: TGTGCCAGCAGCCTAGGACTAGCGGGAGGGTACTACGAGCAGTACTTC. Amino acid sequence: CASSLGLAGGYYEQYF.

This clonotype was counted a few times. This chain uses TRBV20-1 with TRBJ2-2; D might be TRBD1 (6 bases). V lost 0 bases to trimming and J lost 4 bases, with 6 bases between them. Germline V gene lookup returns CDR1 DFQATT and CDR2 SNEGSKA (reference sequence). The CDR3 has 13 amino acids. The CDR3 region has the DNA TGCAGTGCTAGAGAACAGGGCACCGGGGAGCTGTTTTTT. Its translation is CSAREQGTGELFF.

The V gene is TRBV12-3 or TRBV12-4, the J gene TRBJ2-3; D not certain. The CDR3 is made up of 16 amino acids. Trimming pared 1 base from V and 0 bases from J, leaving 11 bases between. The CDR3 here is CASSLGAGPSTDTQYF. The CDR3 DNA sequence: TGTGCCAGCAGTTTAGGGGCAGGACCAAGCACAGATACGCAGTATTTT.

This clonotype was seen a few times. The chain links TRBV7-2 to TRBJ2-7, with D tentatively TRBD2 (6 bases). The germline gives CDR1 SGHTA, CDR2 FQGNSA. The CDR3 contains 15 residues. Trimming removed 0 bases at V and 6 bases at J, with 15 bases between. The CDR3: CASSLAGLSVSEQYF. The CDR3, as DNA: TGTGCCAGCAGCTTAGCCGGACTATCTGTCTCCGAGCAGTACTTC.

This chain connects TRBV2 to TRBJ1-5, with D possibly being TRBD1 (6 bases). This CDR3 spans 14 amino acids. V dropped 6 bases and J dropped 9 bases, with 18 bases sitting between them. Germline V gene sequence: CDR1 SNHLY, CDR2 FYNNEI. The CDR3 reads CASSKQGTPGPQHF. CDR3 sequence (DNA): TGTGCCAGCAGCAAACAGGGTACCCCTGGGCCCCAGCATTTT.

In this sample, this clonotype turned up a few times. This chain links TRBV20-1 with TRBJ2-1; maybe TRBD2 (5 bases). The germline V gene encodes CDR1 DFQATT and CDR2 SNEGSKA (reference sequence). With 1 base removed from V and 2 bases from J, the gap between germline ends came to 9 bases. The CDR3 spans 14 residues. Here the CDR3 reads CSARVANTYNEQFF. The CDR3 DNA is TGCAGTGCTAGAGTAGCGAACACCTACAATGAGCAGTTCTTC.

The chain uses TRBV11-2 and TRBJ1-3; possible D gene TRBD1, 6 bases. The CDR3 consists of 16 residues. Germline lookup yields CDR1 SGHAT and CDR2 FQNNGV. V shed 5 bases and J shed 3 bases, with 17 bases lying between them. CDR3 sequence reads: CASSRLGGRGGNTIYF. As DNA, the CDR3 is TGTGCCAGCAGCCGTCTCGGGGGGCGCGGTGGAAACACCATATATTTT.

V is TRBV11-1 and J is TRBJ2-1; 12 bases align to TRBD2. The CDR3 length is 18 residues. Looked up from germline, CDR1 is SGHAT and CDR2 is FQDESV (reference sequence). V was clipped by 0 bases and J by 8 bases; unmatched bases: 11. CDR3 DNA: TGTGCCAGCAGCTTAGCGCGCCTAGCGGGAGGGGATTGGGATGAGCAGTTCTTC. It codes for CASSLARLAGGDWDEQFF.

The V call is TRBV11-2, the J call TRBJ2-1; TRBD2 aligns across 8 bases. Per the germline V gene, CDR1 is SGHAT and CDR2 is FQNNGV. The CDR3 is 15 residues long. V shed 10 bases and J 12 bases; nucleotides not matched to a gene: 20. In nucleotides, the CDR3 is TGTGCCATCCGGAGAGGAGACGGGGGGGCCATTGGGCAGTTCTTC. Translated, it gives CAIRRGDGGAIGQFF.

About this clonotype: The CDR3 does not close with the conserved phenylalanine or tryptophan, likely indicating a read error. No DNA is shown, since the ends of the CDR3 on it are uncertain; the CDR3 is the one TCRdb lists. V is TRBV27 and J is TRBJ2-7; the tabulated D call, TRBD2, remains unverified against the DNA. The length of the CDR3 is 13 amino acids, counting both ends. Germline-derived CDR1 and CDR2 are MNHEY and SMNVEV (reference sequence). CDR3 sequence: CASSTQPGLAVRL.

This clonotype was observed a few times. This chain joins TRBV5-1 and TRBJ1-1; 7 bases fit TRBD1. Per germline, CDR1 SGHRS and CDR2 YFSETQ. Germline trimming cut 4 bases from V and 0 bases from J; bases unmatched to any gene: 9. The CDR3 sequence is 16 residues long. The CDR3 here is CASSDRDRNVNTEAFF. CDR3 nucleotide sequence: TGCGCCAGCAGCGACCGGGACAGAAATGTGAACACTGAAGCTTTCTTT.

This clonotype was picked up a small number of times. The CDR3, as DNA: TGCAGTGCTAGAAAACCGGGACAGGAGGGCGAGCAGTACTTC. It yields the protein CSARKPGQEGEQYF. The rearrangement uses TRBV20-1 and TRBJ2-7, with 8 nucleotides matching TRBD1. The CDR3 is 14 residues long. The trim removed 2 bases at V and 6 bases at J, leaving 9 bases unmatched. Germline V gene data show CDR1 as DFQATT and CDR2 as SNEGSKA (reference sequence).

This clonotype was seen more than once but under ten times. The CDR3 reads CASSLLTGRSNTEAFF. CDR3 nucleotide sequence: TGTGCCAGCAGTTTACTGACGGGACGGTCGAACACTGAAGCTTTCTTT. V and J are TRBV28 and TRBJ1-1, with a weak D call TRBD1 (5 bases). The ends were cut back, 2 bases at V and 1 base at J, with 14 bases in the middle. The CDR3 is 16 residues long. Germline CDR1 and CDR2: MDHEN and SYDVKM.

CDR3 loop: CSVGSGNTIYF. Here the CDR3 DNA reads TGCAGCGTGGGATCTGGAAACACCATATATTTT. The chain recombines TRBV29-1 with TRBJ1-3, with D unresolved. Germline CDR1 is SQVTM and CDR2 is ANQGSEA. The CDR3 consists of 11 residues. Trimming stripped 6 bases from V and 1 base from J, with 4 bases between. Filled out from reference TRBV29-1 and TRBJ1-3, the complete variable domain reads SAVISQKPSRDICQRGTSLTIQCQVDSQVTMMFWYRQQPGQSLTLIATANQGSEATYESGFVIDKFPISRPNLTFSTLTVSNMSPEDSSIYLCSVGSGNTIYFGEGSWLTVV.

The rearrangement links TRBV10-3 to TRBJ2-7, with D perhaps TRBD1 (6 bases). Trimming took off 4 bases at V and 5 bases at J, with 15 bases between the two ends. Germline loops: CDR1 ENHRY, CDR2 SYGVKD. This CDR3 has 14 residues. The chain's CDR3 is CAISGETGYHEQYF. CDR3 coding DNA: TGTGCCATCAGTGGCGAGACAGGTTACCACGAGCAGTACTTC.

This clonotype has only a few counts. This chain joins TRBV20-1 and TRBJ1-6; D call uncertain. V dropped 3 bases and J dropped 0 bases, with 9 bases sitting between them. Germline CDR1 reads DFQATT; CDR2 reads SNEGSKA (reference sequence). This CDR3 is 15 amino acids long. In DNA, the CDR3 is TGCAGTGCTAGGAAGGCCATCTCCTATAATTCACCCCTCCACTTT. This codes for CSARKAISYNSPLHF.

A few counts support this clonotype. The chain recombines TRBV29-1 with TRBJ2-5; the match to TRBD2 covers 11 bases. The germline gives CDR1 SQVTM, CDR2 ANQGSEA. The CDR3 consists of 16 residues. The V and J ends lost 4 bases and 2 bases, in that order; junction bases with no gene match: 9. The CDR3: CSVGRLAGSGQETQYF. The CDR3 region has the DNA TGCAGCGTTGGGAGACTAGCGGGGTCGGGGCAAGAGACCCAGTACTTC.

This clonotype was counted a few times. This CDR3 reads CASSSGAHYGYTF. CDR3 DNA: TGTGCCAGCAGCTCCGGGGCCCACTATGGCTACACCTTC. The gene calls are TRBV14 and TRBJ1-2, with TRBD1 as a possible D gene (5 bases). The germline CDR1 and CDR2 sequences are SGHDN and FVKESK. This CDR3 region has 13 residues. V was trimmed by 5 bases and J by 3 bases, leaving 10 bases between them.

The gene calls are TRBV28 and TRBJ2-5, with D perhaps matching TRBD1 (5 bases). V shed 3 bases and J shed 2 bases, with 10 bases lying between them. Germline assignment: CDR1 MDHEN and CDR2 SYDVKM. The CDR3 extends over 14 amino acids. CDR3 nucleotides: TGTGCCAGCAGTTTCTCGACAGTGCAAGAGACCCAGTACTTC. Amino acid sequence: CASSFSTVQETQYF. The full variable domain, its missing parts supplied by reference TRBV28 and TRBJ2-5, is DVKVTQSSRYLVKRTGEKVFLECVQDMDHENMFWYRQDPGLGLRLIYFSYDVKMKEKGDIPEGYSVSREKKERFSLILESASTNQTSMYLCASSFSTVQETQYFGPGTRLLVL.

The table lists this clonotype with a few counts. The J gene is TRBJ1-3, the V gene TRBV4-1, with a weak D call TRBD1 (5 bases). Germline V lookup: CDR1 MGHRA, CDR2 YSYEKL. Trimming cost V 6 bases and J 7 bases, with 16 bases left between them. The CDR3 spans 14 residues. As DNA, the CDR3 is TGCGCCAGCAGTCTCCGGGACCTAGCCAACACCATATATTTT. This encodes CASSLRDLANTIYF.

The sample holds a few counts of this clonotype. A much larger clone differs from this one at a single base, so this may be a read error. The chain employs TRBV5-1 and TRBJ2-5; D uncertain. CDR1 is SGHRS, CDR2 YFSETQ, per germline. The CDR3 runs 13 residues. With 2 bases removed from V and 10 bases from J, the gap between germline ends came to 15 bases. CDR3 protein: CASSFDGSQDQYF. The CDR3 nucleotides read TGCGCCAGCAGCTTTGACGGCAGCCAAGACCAGTACTTC.